This entry concerns a single TCR beta chain. Its matching antigen is unknown. These data are taken from a study of PD-1 blockade in mismatch repair-deficient tumors. Study in general: Patients had eleven to twelve mismatch repair-deficient cancer types, all previously treated and progressing. Whole-study findings and limits: After pembrolizumab, tumor-resident clones rose rapidly, then generally contracted before radiologic responses.

A few pembrolizumab responders had their TCRs sequenced. Here immunoSEQ multiplex PCR was the method, and the copy in TCRdb shows in-frame clones only, minus some. The table has roughly 120,000 clones, roughly 90% seen once. CDR1 and CDR2 (germline): SGHTA, FQGNSA. The V gene end was trimmed by 4 bases and the J gene end by 6 bases; junction bases not matched to a gene: 8. The CDR3 has 14 amino acids. The V and J genes are TRBV7-2 and TRBJ2-7, with 8 bases lining up with TRBD2. The sample consisted of peripheral blood, taken 72 weeks after starting pembrolizumab. This TCR derives from an adult with mismatch repair-deficient cancer. CDR3 DNA sequence: TGTGCCAGCAGCTCCTACGGGGGGGGAGGCGAGCAGTACTTC. Translated, it gives CASSSYGGGGEQYF.